The entry below gives a single T cell receptor beta chain sequence along with its context. These data belong to a study of shared T cell receptors in the human thymus. The CDR3 runs 17 residues. With 4 bases clipped from V and 6 bases from J, the junction kept 12 bases outside the gene matches. Germline-derived CDR1 and CDR2 are MDHEN and SYDVKM. Method: immunoSEQ multiplex PCR; TCRdb's copy keeps in-frame clones and lacks some. The table shows about 660,000 clones, with 87% occurring only once. These sequences were also reported in another study, on human thymus T cells. That study adds: Healthy Finnish infants undergoing corrective surgery for congenital heart defects provided the donor material. Unrelated individuals reportedly shared highly overlapping thymic TCR repertoires.

Source material: thymocytes. The V and J genes are TRBV28 and TRBJ1-2, with 12 bases identical to TRBD1. The origin of this receptor is a boy under two years old with a congenital heart defect. The CDR3 bases are TGTGCCAGCAGTTCCCTCCGGGACAGGGGGCAGAATAATGGCTACACCTTC. It is translated as CASSSLRDRGQNNGYTF.